These T cell receptor beta chains were read from a single sample in a study of blood T cell repertoires in COVID-19. Method: immunoSEQ multiplex PCR; TCRdb's copy keeps in-frame clones and lacks some. Of approximately 300,000 clones in the sample, roughly 86% were seen once. Sequencing used peripheral blood. The receptors were gathered from a woman aged 25-40 years with COVID-19, enrolled during active disease. Both conserved end residues are part of each CDR3. The order of the fields is V gene, D gene, clone size, J gene, CDR3 DNA, CDR3 protein. D genes are given only for firm matches. Part of the rows lack a size; the others show once, few, many or a class for expanded clones.

V: TRBV19
D: .
size: .
J: TRBJ1-4
DNA: TGTGCCAGTAGTATCGGTGGATCGGGTGAAAAACTGTTTTTT
CDR3: CASSIGGSGEKLFF

V: TRBV9
D: .
size: .
J: TRBJ2-1
DNA: TGTGCCAGCAGCCCCCTAGGACAAAATGAGCAGTTCTTC
CDR3: CASSPLGQNEQFF

V: TRBV11-3
D: .
size: .
J: TRBJ1-1
DNA: TGTGCCAGCAGCCCACTTCGGGACACTGAAGCTTTCTTT
CDR3: CASSPLRDTEAFF

V: TRBV6-2/TRBV6-3
D: TRBD2
size: once
J: TRBJ2-5
DNA: TGTGCCAGCAGCCCTTATCCAGGACGCGGACTAGCGGAAGAGACCCAGTACTTC
CDR3: CASSPYPGRGLAEETQYF

V: TRBV19
D: TRBD1
size: .
J: TRBJ1-2
DNA: TGTGCCAGTAGCGAACGGACAGGGTCGAAGTATGGCTACACCTTC
CDR3: CASSERTGSKYGYTF

V: TRBV5-4
D: .
size: .
J: TRBJ1-2
DNA: TGTGCCAGCAGCTTGGAAACAGCCTATGGCTACACCTTC
CDR3: CASSLETAYGYTF

V: TRBV11-3
D: .
size: .
J: TRBJ2-7
DNA: TGTGCCACCTCAGGAGCAGGGTACGAGCAGTACTTC
CDR3: CATSGAGYEQYF

V: TRBV6-1
D: TRBD1
size: .
J: TRBJ1-2
DNA: TGTGCCAGCAGTGGGCCCGGGACAGGGGGCTCCAACTATGGCTACACCTTC
CDR3: CASSGPGTGGSNYGYTF

V: TRBV6-5
D: .
size: .
J: TRBJ1-4
DNA: TGTGCCAGCAGCAGCGGCTTGTCCGCTAATGAAAAACTGTTTTTT
CDR3: CASSSGLSANEKLFF

V: TRBV7-9
D: .
size: .
J: TRBJ2-1
DNA: TGTGCCATACTTCTCGAGACCTACAATGAGCAGTTCTTC
CDR3: CAILLETYNEQFF

V: TRBV29-1
D: .
size: .
J: TRBJ2-2
DNA: TGCAGCGTTCGGTTTATGTGGTCCGGGGAGCTGTTTTTT
CDR3: CSVRFMWSGELFF

V: TRBV21-1
D: .
size: .
J: TRBJ1-2
DNA: TGTGCCAGCAGGGACTCCGGACAGAACTATGGCTACACCTTC
CDR3: CASRDSGQNYGYTF

V: TRBV12-3/TRBV12-4
D: TRBD1
size: .
J: TRBJ1-5
DNA: TGTGCCAGCAGTGGAGGGGGCGTAGGGCCCCAGCATTTT
CDR3: CASSGGGVGPQHF

V: TRBV2
D: .
size: .
J: TRBJ1-2
DNA: TGTGCCAGCAGCGAGGACAGAAACTATGGCTACACCTTC
CDR3: CASSEDRNYGYTF

V: TRBV11-2
D: TRBD1
size: .
J: TRBJ2-3
DNA: TGTGCCAGCAGCAAAGGGACAGGGGACCTCACAGATACGCAGTATTTT
CDR3: CASSKGTGDLTDTQYF

V: TRBV6-5
D: .
size: .
J: TRBJ1-4
DNA: TGTGCCAGCAAGGCGGACACAGCTAATGAAAAACTGTTTTTT
CDR3: CASKADTANEKLFF

V: TRBV6-4
D: TRBD1
size: .
J: TRBJ1-6
DNA: TGTGCCAGCAGCGCCGGGACAGGGAACAATTCACCCCTCCACTTT
CDR3: CASSAGTGNNSPLHF

V: TRBV6-5
D: .
size: .
J: TRBJ2-5
DNA: TGTGCCAGCAGTTACTCCGCCCGAGCGGGGACCCAGTACTTC
CDR3: CASSYSARAGTQYF

V: TRBV24-1
D: .
size: .
J: TRBJ1-2
DNA: TGTGCCACCAGTGAATCCCGTTACTATGGCTACACCTTC
CDR3: CATSESRYYGYTF

V: TRBV6-5
D: TRBD1
size: once
J: TRBJ1-5
DNA: TGTGCCAGCAGGGGGGACAGGGCGAGCAATCAGCCCCAGCATTTT
CDR3: CASRGDRASNQPQHF

V: TRBV11-2
D: .
size: .
J: TRBJ2-5
DNA: TGTGCCAGCAGCTTATTCAGGGAGACCCAGTACTTC
CDR3: CASSLFRETQYF

V: TRBV27
D: .
size: .
J: TRBJ2-2
DNA: TGTGCCAGCAGGAACGGAGGCGGGGAGCTGTTTTTT
CDR3: CASRNGGGELFF

V: TRBV6-1
D: .
size: .
J: TRBJ1-4
DNA: TGTGCCAGCAGTGAAGTGAGCGGCAGAACTAATGAAAAACTGTTTTTT
CDR3: CASSEVSGRTNEKLFF

V: TRBV29-1
D: TRBD1
size: .
J: TRBJ2-3
DNA: TGCAGCGTCGAAGGGAGACTCCGGGACAGTGCTAGCACAGATACGCAGTATTTT
CDR3: CSVEGRLRDSASTDTQYF

V: TRBV28
D: .
size: once
J: TRBJ2-3
DNA: TGTGCCAGCAGTTTATATCGCAACCCCGTGGAGGCAGATACGCAGTATTTT
CDR3: CASSLYRNPVEADTQYF

V: TRBV7-9
D: .
size: .
J: TRBJ2-2
DNA: TGTGCCAGCAGCGCCCAGGGGACCGGGGAGCTGTTTTTT
CDR3: CASSAQGTGELFF

V: TRBV13
D: TRBD1
size: .
J: TRBJ2-7
DNA: TGTGCCAGCAGCTACGACAGGGTGAGGGACGAGCAGTACTTC
CDR3: CASSYDRVRDEQYF

V: TRBV10-3
D: TRBD1
size: .
J: TRBJ1-5
DNA: TGTGCCATCAGTGAGAACCGGGACAGGGGGCAGCCCCAGCATTTT
CDR3: CAISENRDRGQPQHF

V: TRBV5-6
D: TRBD1
size: .
J: TRBJ1-6
DNA: TGTGCCAGCAGCCCCAGGGGGAGTCAATCACCCCTCCACTTT
CDR3: CASSPRGSQSPLHF

V: TRBV7-8
D: .
size: .
J: TRBJ2-5
DNA: TGTGCCAGCAGTCCCCAGGGTATGACCCAGTACTTC
CDR3: CASSPQGMTQYF

V: TRBV28
D: .
size: .
J: TRBJ2-2
DNA: TGTGCCAGCAGTTTATCCCCTGGGCTAGAAGGGGTGAGGAGGGAGCTGTTTTTT
CDR3: CASSLSPGLEGVRRELFF

V: TRBV18
D: .
size: .
J: TRBJ1-2
DNA: TGTGCCAGCTCACCACCTGGGGCAGGGGATGGCTACACCTTC
CDR3: CASSPPGAGDGYTF

V: TRBV7-9
D: TRBD2
size: .
J: TRBJ2-5
DNA: TGTGCCAGCAGCTTAGTAGGGACTATGGGAGAGACCCAGTACTTC
CDR3: CASSLVGTMGETQYF

V: TRBV6-5
D: .
size: .
J: TRBJ2-3
DNA: TGTGCCAGCAGTACGCAGGGCGGTACGCAGTATTTT
CDR3: CASSTQGGTQYF

V: TRBV20-1
D: .
size: .
J: TRBJ1-2
DNA: TGCAGTGCTAGCCAGGGCTGGGGCTACACCTTC
CDR3: CSASQGWGYTF

V: TRBV24-1
D: .
size: .
J: TRBJ2-7
DNA: TGTGCCACCAGTGATCCACACAGCTACGAGCAGTACTTC
CDR3: CATSDPHSYEQYF

V: TRBV7-9
D: .
size: once
J: TRBJ2-1
DNA: TGTGCCAGCAGCTTAGGAGGCCCGAACGATGAGCAGTTCTTC
CDR3: CASSLGGPNDEQFF

V: TRBV4-1
D: .
size: .
J: TRBJ2-3
DNA: TGCGCCAGCAGCCTACAACGGGACACCTCAGATACGCAGTATTTT
CDR3: CASSLQRDTSDTQYF

V: TRBV9
D: .
size: .
J: TRBJ1-2
DNA: TGTGCCAGCAGCGTAGCTCAGAACAGCCATGGCTACACCTTC
CDR3: CASSVAQNSHGYTF

V: TRBV5-1
D: TRBD1
size: .
J: TRBJ2-7
DNA: TGCGCCAGCACTAGGGGACAGGGGGAATACGAGCAGTACTTC
CDR3: CASTRGQGEYEQYF

V: TRBV4-1
D: .
size: .
J: TRBJ1-6
DNA: TGCGCCAGCAGCGGCATTAATAATTCACCCCTCCACTTT
CDR3: CASSGINNSPLHF

V: TRBV11-2
D: .
size: once
J: TRBJ1-2
DNA: TGTGCCAGCAGCGCAGGAATAAGCGGGGGCTATGGCTACACCTTC
CDR3: CASSAGISGGYGYTF

V: TRBV25-1
D: .
size: .
J: TRBJ2-1
DNA: TGTGCCAGCAGTGAAAGGGGTGGGCTAACCAATGAGCAGTTCTTC
CDR3: CASSERGGLTNEQFF

V: TRBV28
D: .
size: .
J: TRBJ1-6
DNA: TGTGCCAGCAGTCAACCAAACAGTGGGAGCTCCTATAATTCACCCCTCCACTTT
CDR3: CASSQPNSGSSYNSPLHF

V: TRBV27
D: .
size: .
J: TRBJ1-2
DNA: TGTGCCAGCAGTTTGGTGGGCGAAGCCCCCTATAACTATGGCTACACCTTC
CDR3: CASSLVGEAPYNYGYTF

V: TRBV3-1/TRBV3-2
D: TRBD1
size: .
J: TRBJ1-2
DNA: TGTGCCAGCAGCGCTCCGGGACAGGGTAACTATGGCTACACCTTC
CDR3: CASSAPGQGNYGYTF

V: TRBV6-5
D: .
size: .
J: TRBJ1-2
DNA: TGTGCCAGCAGTTACTCTTCAGATTATGGCTACACCTTC
CDR3: CASSYSSDYGYTF

V: TRBV4-1
D: TRBD1
size: .
J: TRBJ2-6
DNA: TGCGCCAGCAGCCCCAGGGACAGGGGAGTTTCTGGGGCCAACGTCCTGACTTTC
CDR3: CASSPRDRGVSGANVLTF

V: TRBV7-8
D: .
size: .
J: TRBJ2-5
DNA: TGTGCCAGCAGTTCAGGGAGGACTCTAGAGACCCAGTACTTC
CDR3: CASSSGRTLETQYF

V: TRBV30
D: .
size: .
J: TRBJ2-7
DNA: TGTGCCTGGAGCCTACAAGGGGACGAGCAGTACTTC
CDR3: CAWSLQGDEQYF

V: TRBV19
D: .
size: .
J: TRBJ1-2
DNA: TGTGCCAGTAGTGGGCGGGAGGGGTCCTATGGCTACACCTTC
CDR3: CASSGREGSYGYTF

V: TRBV4-3
D: .
size: .
J: TRBJ2-1
DNA: TGCGCCAGCAGCCAAGATCCGTCCGAGACAGCTGGCTTAGCTGAGCAGTTCTTC
CDR3: CASSQDPSETAGLAEQFF

V: TRBV27
D: .
size: .
J: TRBJ1-2
DNA: TGTGCCAGGGGGGGGTCCGTCGACTATGGCTACACCTTC
CDR3: CARGGSVDYGYTF

V: TRBV9
D: .
size: .
J: TRBJ1-2
DNA: TGTGCCAGCACTCGGGAGGGAGTTCCAATTAACTATGGCTACACCTTC
CDR3: CASTREGVPINYGYTF